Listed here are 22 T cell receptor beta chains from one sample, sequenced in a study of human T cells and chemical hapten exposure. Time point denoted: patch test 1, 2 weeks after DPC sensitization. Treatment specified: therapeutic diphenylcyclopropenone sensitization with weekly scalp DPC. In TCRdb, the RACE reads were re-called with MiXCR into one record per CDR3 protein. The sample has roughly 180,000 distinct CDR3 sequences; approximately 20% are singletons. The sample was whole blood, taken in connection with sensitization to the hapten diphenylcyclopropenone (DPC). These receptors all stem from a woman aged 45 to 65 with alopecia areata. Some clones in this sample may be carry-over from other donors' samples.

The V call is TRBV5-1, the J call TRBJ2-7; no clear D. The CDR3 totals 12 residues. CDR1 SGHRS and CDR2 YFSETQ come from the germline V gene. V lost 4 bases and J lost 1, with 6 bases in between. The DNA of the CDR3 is TGCGCCAGCAGCGTCCGTTCCTACGAGCAGTACTTC. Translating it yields CASSVRSYEQYF.

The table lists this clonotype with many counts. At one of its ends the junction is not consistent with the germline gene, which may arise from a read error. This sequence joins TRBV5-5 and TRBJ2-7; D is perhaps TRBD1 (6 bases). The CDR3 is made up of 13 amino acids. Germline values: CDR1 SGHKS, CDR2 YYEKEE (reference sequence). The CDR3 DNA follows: TGTGCCAGCAGCTTAGACCTTAACAGGGAAGTGGACTTC. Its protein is CASSLDLNREVDF. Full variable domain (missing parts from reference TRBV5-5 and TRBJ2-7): DAGVTQSPTHLIKTRGQQVTLRCSPISGHKSVSWYQQVLGQGPQFIFQYYEKEERGRGNFPDRFSARQFPNYSSELNVNALLLGDSALYLCASSLDLNREVDFGPGTRLTVT.

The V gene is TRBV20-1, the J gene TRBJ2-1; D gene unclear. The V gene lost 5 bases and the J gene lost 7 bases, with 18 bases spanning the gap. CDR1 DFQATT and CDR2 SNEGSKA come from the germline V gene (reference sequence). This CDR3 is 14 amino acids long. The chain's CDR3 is CSAFKIGPRNEQFF. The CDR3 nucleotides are TGCAGTGCTTTTAAGATCGGTCCCCGGAATGAGCAGTTCTTC.

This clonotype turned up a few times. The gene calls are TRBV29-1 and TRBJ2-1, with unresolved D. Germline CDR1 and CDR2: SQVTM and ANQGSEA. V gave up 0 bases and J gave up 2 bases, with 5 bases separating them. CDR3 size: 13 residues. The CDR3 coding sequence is TGCAGCGTTGAAGAAGCGACCTACAATGAGCAGTTCTTC. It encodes CSVEEATYNEQFF.

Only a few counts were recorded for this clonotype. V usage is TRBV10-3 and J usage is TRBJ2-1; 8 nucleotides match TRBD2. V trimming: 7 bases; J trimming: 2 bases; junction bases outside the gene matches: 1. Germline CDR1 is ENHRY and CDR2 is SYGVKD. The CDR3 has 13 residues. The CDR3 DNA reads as TGTGCCATCAAGCGGGAGACCTACAATGAGCAGTTCTTC. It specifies CAIKRETYNEQFF.

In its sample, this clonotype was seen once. This CDR3 reads CASSPGDKETQYF. The CDR3 DNA reads as TGCGCCAGCAGCCCGGGCGACAAGGAGACCCAGTACTTC. V usage is TRBV5-1 and J usage is TRBJ2-5; D is ambiguous. Germline V lookup: CDR1 SGHRS, CDR2 YFSETQ. The CDR3 length is 13 residues. V was trimmed by 4 bases and J by 5 bases, leaving 12 bases between them.

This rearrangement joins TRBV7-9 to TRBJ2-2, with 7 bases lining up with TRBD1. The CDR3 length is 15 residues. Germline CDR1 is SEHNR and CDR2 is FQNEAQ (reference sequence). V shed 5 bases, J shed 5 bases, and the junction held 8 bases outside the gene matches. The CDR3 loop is CASSAWGQKTGELFF. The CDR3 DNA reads TGTGCCAGCAGCGCCTGGGGACAGAAAACCGGGGAGCTGTTTTTT. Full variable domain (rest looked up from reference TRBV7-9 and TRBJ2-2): DTGVSQNPRHKITKRGQNVTFRCDPISEHNRLYWYRQTLGQGPEFLTYFQNEAQLEKSRLLSDRFSAERPKGSFSTLEIQRTEQGDSAMYLCASSAWGQKTGELFFGEGSRLTVL.

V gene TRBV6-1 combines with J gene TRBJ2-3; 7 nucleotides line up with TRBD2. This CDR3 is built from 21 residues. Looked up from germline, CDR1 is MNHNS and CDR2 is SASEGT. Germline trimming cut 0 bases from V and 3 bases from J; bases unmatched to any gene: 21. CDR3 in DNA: TGTGCCAGCAGTGAAGCGGAAAGGTTAGCGGGCCGCCTAGGGAAGACAGATACGCAGTATTTT. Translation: CASSEAERLAGRLGKTDTQYF.

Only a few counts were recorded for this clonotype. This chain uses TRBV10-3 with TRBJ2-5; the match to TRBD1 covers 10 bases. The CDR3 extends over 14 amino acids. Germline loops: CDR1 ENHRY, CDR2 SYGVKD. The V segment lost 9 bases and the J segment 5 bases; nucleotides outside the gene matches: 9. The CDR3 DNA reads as TGTGCCATACAGGGGGACAGGGGACGGGAGACCCAGTACTTC. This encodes CAIQGDRGRETQYF.

The CDR3 protein is CASSVGQGDYEKLFF. The CDR3 bases are TGTGCCAGCAGCGTAGGTCAGGGCGATTATGAAAAACTGTTTTTT. The V gene is TRBV9, the J gene TRBJ1-4, with a tentative D call TRBD1 (5 bases). Trimming cost V 0 bases and J 6 bases, with 12 bases left between them. The germline gives CDR1 SGDLS, CDR2 YYNGEE. The CDR3 is 15 residues long. Based on the CDR3 plus reference TRBV9 and TRBJ1-4, the full variable domain is DSGVTQTPKHLITATGQRVTLRCSPRSGDLSVYWYQQSLDQGLQFLIQYYNGEERAKGNILERFSAQQFPDLHSELNLSSLELGDSALYFCASSVGQGDYEKLFFGSGTQLSVL.

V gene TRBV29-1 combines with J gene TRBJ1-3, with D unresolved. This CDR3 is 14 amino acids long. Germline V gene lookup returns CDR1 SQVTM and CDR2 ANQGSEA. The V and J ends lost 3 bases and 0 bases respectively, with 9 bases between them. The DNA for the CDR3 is TGCAGCGTTGAGCATCTCTACTCTGGAAACACCATATATTTT. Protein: CSVEHLYSGNTIYF.

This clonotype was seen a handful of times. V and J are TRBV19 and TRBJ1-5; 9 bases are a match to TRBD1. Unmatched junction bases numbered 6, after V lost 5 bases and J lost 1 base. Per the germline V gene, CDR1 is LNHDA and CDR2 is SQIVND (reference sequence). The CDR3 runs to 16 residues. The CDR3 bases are TGTGCCAGTAGTCTTGGGACAGGGAGAAGCAATCAGCCCCAGCATTTT. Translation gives CASSLGTGRSNQPQHF. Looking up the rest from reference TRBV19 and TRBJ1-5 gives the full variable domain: DGGITQSPKYLFRKEGQNVTLSCEQNLNHDAMYWYRQDPGQGLRLIYYSQIVNDFQKGDIAEGYSVSREKKESFPLTVTSAQKNPTAFYLCASSLGTGRSNQPQHFGDGTRLSIL.

CDR3 DNA: TGTGCCAGCAGCCCACAACGTCGGACTAGGCACAACGAGCAGTACTTC. The encoded protein is CASSPQRRTRHNEQYF. The rearrangement links TRBV9 to TRBJ2-7; TRBD2 matches at 7 bases. With V trimmed by 4 bases and J by 5 bases, 15 bases remained unmatched. This CDR3 region has 16 residues. Germline V gives CDR1 SGDLS, CDR2 YYNGEE.

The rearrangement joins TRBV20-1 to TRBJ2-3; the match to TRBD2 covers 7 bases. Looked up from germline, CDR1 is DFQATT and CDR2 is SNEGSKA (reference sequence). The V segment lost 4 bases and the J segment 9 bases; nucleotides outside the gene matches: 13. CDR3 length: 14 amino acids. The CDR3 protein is CSATTSASLETQYF. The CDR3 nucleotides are TGCAGTGCTACCACTAGCGCCTCCCTCGAAACGCAGTATTTT.

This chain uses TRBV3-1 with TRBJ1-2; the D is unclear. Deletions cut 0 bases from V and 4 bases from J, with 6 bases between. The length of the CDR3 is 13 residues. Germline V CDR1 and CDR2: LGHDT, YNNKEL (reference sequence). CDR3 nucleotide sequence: TGTGCCAGCAGCCAAGATAACAGCTATGGCTACACCTTC. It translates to CASSQDNSYGYTF.

The CDR3 region is CASSQDDGRFADTQYF. The DNA of the CDR3 is TGTGCCAGCAGCCAAGACGACGGGAGATTCGCAGATACGCAGTATTTT. The V call is TRBV14, the J call TRBJ2-3; a possible D gene is TRBD2 (6 bases). The CDR3 has 16 residues. Trimming pared 0 bases from V and 4 bases from J, leaving 14 bases between. Germline V gene sequence: CDR1 SGHDN, CDR2 FVKESK.

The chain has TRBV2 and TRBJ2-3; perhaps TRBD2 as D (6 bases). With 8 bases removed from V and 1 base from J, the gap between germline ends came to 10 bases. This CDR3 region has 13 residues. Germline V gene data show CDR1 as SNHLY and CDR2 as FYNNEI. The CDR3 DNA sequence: TGTGCCAGCTGGGCTAGCGGCACAGATACGCAGTATTTT. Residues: CASWASGTDTQYF.

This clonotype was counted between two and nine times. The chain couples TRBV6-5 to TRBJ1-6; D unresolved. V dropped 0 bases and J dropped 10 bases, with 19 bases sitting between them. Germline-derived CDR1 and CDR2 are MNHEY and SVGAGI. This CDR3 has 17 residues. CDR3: CASSYSGRAAGGSPLHF. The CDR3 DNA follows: TGTGCCAGCAGTTACTCGGGTAGGGCAGCGGGTGGGTCACCCCTCCACTTT.

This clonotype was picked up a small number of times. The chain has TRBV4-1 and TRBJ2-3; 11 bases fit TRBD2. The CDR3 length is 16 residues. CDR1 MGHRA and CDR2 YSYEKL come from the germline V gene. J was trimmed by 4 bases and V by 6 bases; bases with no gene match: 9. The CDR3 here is CASSLIAGGRADTQYF. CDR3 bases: TGCGCCAGCAGTCTTATAGCGGGAGGGAGGGCAGATACGCAGTATTTT.

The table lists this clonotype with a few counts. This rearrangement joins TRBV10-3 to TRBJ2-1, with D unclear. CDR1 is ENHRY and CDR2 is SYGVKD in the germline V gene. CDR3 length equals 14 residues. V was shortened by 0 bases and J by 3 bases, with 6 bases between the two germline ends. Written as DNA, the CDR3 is TGTGCCATCAGTGAGTCAATTATCTACAATGAGCAGTTCTTC. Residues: CAISESIIYNEQFF.

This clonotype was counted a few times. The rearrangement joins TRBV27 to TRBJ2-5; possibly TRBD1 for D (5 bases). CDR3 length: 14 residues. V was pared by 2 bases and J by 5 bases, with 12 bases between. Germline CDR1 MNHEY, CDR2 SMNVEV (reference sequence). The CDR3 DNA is TGTGCCAGCAGTTTAGTTCGACAGCAGGAGACCCAGTACTTC. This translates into CASSLVRQQETQYF.

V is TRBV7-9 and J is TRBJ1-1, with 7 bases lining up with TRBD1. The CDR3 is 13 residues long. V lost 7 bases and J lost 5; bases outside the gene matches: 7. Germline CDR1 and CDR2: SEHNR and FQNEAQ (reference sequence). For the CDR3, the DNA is TGTGCCAGCACCACACAGGGGAGGACTGAAGCTTTCTTT. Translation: CASTTQGRTEAFF.